This T cell receptor beta chain was retrieved from a study of STAT3 mutations in large granular lymphocyte leukemia. Study background: Immunosuppressive therapy was given to more than half of T-LGLL patients. Study conclusions and caveats: Samples missed the first appearance of the clone. Every T-LGLL patient had at least one immunodominant TCRbeta clonotype.

In the case of this clone: As yet, its antigen is unknown.

Only in-frame clones appear in the TCRdb table, and some are missing; sequencing was by immunoSEQ multiplex PCR. The table lists 8,000 to 11,000 clones, nearly 90% of them singletons. V trimming: 6 bases; J trimming: 6 bases; junction bases outside the gene matches: 8. Germline V CDR1 and CDR2: MDHEN, SYDVKM. The CDR3 length is 15 residues. Sequencing was done on a sample of peripheral blood mononuclear cells. The TCR sequence derives from a man aged 55-75 years with T-cell large granular lymphocyte leukemia. Some clones in this sample may be carry-over from other donors' samples. The chain links TRBV28 to TRBJ2-4; TRBD1 aligns across 10 bases. The DNA for the CDR3 is TGTGCCAGCAGCTCCGGACAGGGGGAGACAAACATTCAGTACTTC. Protein product: CASSSGQGETNIQYF. Looking up the rest from reference TRBV28 and TRBJ2-4 gives the full variable domain: DVKVTQSSRYLVKRTGEKVFLECVQDMDHENMFWYRQDPGLGLRLIYFSYDVKMKEKGDIPEGYSVSREKKERFSLILESASTNQTSMYLCASSSGQGETNIQYFGAGTRLSVL.